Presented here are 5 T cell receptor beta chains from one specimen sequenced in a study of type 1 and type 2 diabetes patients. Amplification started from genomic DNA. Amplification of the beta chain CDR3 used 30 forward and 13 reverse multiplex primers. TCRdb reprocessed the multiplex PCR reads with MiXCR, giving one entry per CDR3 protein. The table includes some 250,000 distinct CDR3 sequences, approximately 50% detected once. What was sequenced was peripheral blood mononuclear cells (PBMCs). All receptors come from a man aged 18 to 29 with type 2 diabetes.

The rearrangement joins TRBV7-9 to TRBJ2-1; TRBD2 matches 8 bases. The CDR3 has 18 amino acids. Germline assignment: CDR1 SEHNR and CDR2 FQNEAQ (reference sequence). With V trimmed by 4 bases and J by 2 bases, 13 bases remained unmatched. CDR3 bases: TGTGCCAGCAGCTCCCCTCCGGGGGGGGACGCACCCTACAATGAGCAGTTCTTC. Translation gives CASSSPPGGDAPYNEQFF.

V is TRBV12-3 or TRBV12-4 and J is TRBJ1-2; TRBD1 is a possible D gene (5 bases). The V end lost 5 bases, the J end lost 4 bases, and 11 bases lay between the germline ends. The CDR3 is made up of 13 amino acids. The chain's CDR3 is CASSKDTIYGYTF. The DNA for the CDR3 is TGTGCCAGCAGTAAGGACACTATCTATGGCTACACCTTC.

The DNA for the CDR3 is TGTGCCAGCAGCTTAGACACAGGAACCTACGAGCAGTACTTC. This codes for CASSLDTGTYEQYF. The V and J genes are TRBV7-2 and TRBJ2-7; D may be TRBD1 (5 bases). The CDR3 spans 14 residues. V lost 1 base and J lost 2, with 9 bases in between. Germline lookup yields CDR1 SGHTA and CDR2 FQGNSA.

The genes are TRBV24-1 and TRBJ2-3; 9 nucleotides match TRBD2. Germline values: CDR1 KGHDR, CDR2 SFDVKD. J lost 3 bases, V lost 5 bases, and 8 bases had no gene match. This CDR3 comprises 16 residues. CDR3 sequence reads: CATSVSQAGGTDTQYF. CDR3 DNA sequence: TGTGCCACCAGTGTCTCCCAAGCGGGAGGTACAGATACGCAGTATTTT.

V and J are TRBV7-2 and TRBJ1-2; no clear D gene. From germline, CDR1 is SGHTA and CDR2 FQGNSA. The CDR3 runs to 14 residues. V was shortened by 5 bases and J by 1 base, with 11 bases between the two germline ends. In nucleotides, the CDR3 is TGTGCCAGCAGCCCGACAACAAATAACTATGGCTACACCTTC. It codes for CASSPTTNNYGYTF.